This T cell receptor (beta chain) was retrieved from a study of beta chain features in type 1 diabetes. Study-level background: No patient-donor differences in age, gender, total cells or subset yield. Study results and limitations: When Type 1 diabetes patients were examined, their TCRB CDR3s proved moderately but significantly shorter in all four CD4+ subsets. Among type 1 diabetes patients, VDJ junctions had fewer insertions and more deletions.

Purity exceeded 95% in all sorted populations. Comments on this clone: Its antigen is not known.

This CDR3 is 14 amino acids long. CDR1 MGHRA and CDR2 YSYEKL come from the germline V gene. Trimming removed 3 bases from V and 5 bases from J, with 10 bases in between. Investigators reverse transcribed all isolated RNA, so they sequenced expressed TCRB transcripts. Sequencing was performed with immunoSEQ multiplex PCR; in TCRdb, only in-frame clones are kept and a portion is missing. The table shows a few hundred thousand clones, with roughly 14% occurring only once. The sequence was obtained from a woman aged 18-30 years with type 1 diabetes. The sample consisted of naive CD4+ T cells from blood. J is TRBJ1-4 and V is TRBV4-1, with a tentative D call TRBD1 (5 bases). CDR3 nucleotide sequence: TGCGCCAGCAGCCAGGGGTGGGGCAATGAAAAACTGTTTTTT. Its translation is CASSQGWGNEKLFF.